This T cell receptor beta chain comes out of a study of T cell responses to AZD1222 COVID-19 vaccine. General study points: Nearly half of unique spike-specific TCRs reportedly avoided B.1.351 and B.1.1.7 mutated regions. Among vaccine-associated CD4 TCRs, coverage spanned spike, with dominance at 160-218 and 743-854.

The germline V and J ends were trimmed by 5 bases and 2 bases, with 8 bases remaining between them. The CDR3 extends over 13 amino acids. Concerning this clone itself: What it binds is unknown.

Profiled with immunoSEQ multiplex PCR; TCRdb holds only in-frame clones, not every one. The sample lists approximately 80,000 clones; 70% to 90% were seen once. V usage is TRBV12-3 or TRBV12-4 and J usage is TRBJ2-3, with D possibly TRBD1 on 6 matching bases. The sequence derives from an adult who received the AZD1222 COVID-19 vaccine. The sequences come from peripheral blood, collected 28 days after the second AZD1222 dose. The CDR3 reads CASSRDNTDTQYF. The DNA of the CDR3 is TGTGCCAGCAGTAGGGACAACACAGATACGCAGTATTTT.